This T cell receptor beta chain was observed in a study of T cell repertoires in cytomegalovirus infection. The overall study: In public TCR beta signatures, there were indications of both CMV infection and matching HLA type.

TCRdb fed the reads into MiXCR, producing one record per CDR3 protein. Here the sample spans roughly 350,000 distinct CDR3 sequences, about 34% being singletons. On this clonotype itself: The antigen is unknown.

The ends lost 4 bases at V and 11 bases at J; junction bases unmatched: 9. The CDR3 is 14 amino acids. Germline V CDR1 and CDR2: SGHAT, FQNNGV. Sequenced material: cultured PBMCs, taken from culture after CMV antigen stimulation. The chain recombines TRBV11-2 with TRBJ2-3; 10 bases line up with TRBD1. This receptor was taken from a human donor in good health (CMV status not recorded). Some clones in this sample may be carry-over from other donors' samples. The CDR3 loop reads CASSSDRGLPRQYF. CDR3 DNA sequence: TGTGCCAGCAGCTCCGACAGGGGGCTCCCCCGGCAGTATTTT.